This is a list of T cell receptor beta chains from one sample in a study of T cell responses to AZD1222 COVID-19 vaccine. Here immunoSEQ multiplex PCR was the method, and the copy in TCRdb shows in-frame clones only, minus some. The sample carries some 120,000 clones, around 87% recorded once. The sample here was peripheral blood, taken on day 0 of AZD1222 vaccination. The receptors here all came from an adult in good health. Both conserved end residues are part of each CDR3. A D gene is named only where the DNA matches it firmly. The size of a clone is reported for some rows only, either as once, few or many, or as a class for expanded clones.

clone size | J gene | D gene | V gene | CDR3 DNA | CDR3 protein
. | TRBJ2-7 | TRBD2 | TRBV4-1 | TGCGCCAGCAGCCAAGGGGCGGGGGTCGCTTACGAGCAGTACTTC | CASSQGAGVAYEQYF
. | TRBJ1-4 | TRBD1 | TRBV6-1 | TGTGCCAGCAGTGAAAGGGGGCTTGAGGAAAAACTGTTTTTT | CASSERGLEEKLFF
. | TRBJ2-7 | . | TRBV6-2/TRBV6-3 | TGTGCCAGCAGTTACAGGGAGGACGAGCAGTACTTC | CASSYREDEQYF
. | TRBJ1-1 | . | TRBV30 | TGTGCCTGGAGACGGGTGAACACTGAAGCTTTCTTT | CAWRRVNTEAFF
. | TRBJ2-2 | TRBD1 | TRBV7-3 | TGTGCCAGCAGCGTCGGGACAGCGAACACCGGGGAGCTGTTTTTT | CASSVGTANTGELFF
. | TRBJ2-1 | . | TRBV7-3 | TGTGCCAGCAGCTTAGGCGCCCACGGGGAGCAGTTCTTC | CASSLGAHGEQFF
. | TRBJ2-1 | . | TRBV13 | TGTGCCAGCAGTACGGGGCCCGAGGCGCAGTTCTTC | CASSTGPEAQFF
once | TRBJ2-5 | . | TRBV3-1/TRBV3-2 | TGTGCCAGCAGCCCCCGACAGGACAATGCAGAGACCCAGTACTTC | CASSPRQDNAETQYF
. | TRBJ1-1 | . | TRBV5-1 | TGCGCCAGCAGCTTGGTCGGCATGGGGAACACTGAAGCTTTCTTT | CASSLVGMGNTEAFF
. | TRBJ2-1 | . | TRBV10-3 | TGTGCCATCAGCTCGGGGGGCCAGCGGCAGTTCTTC | CAISSGGQRQFF
. | TRBJ1-1 | TRBD1 | TRBV5-1 | TGCGCCAGCAGCCCCCAGGGGGGGACTGAAGCTTTCTTT | CASSPQGGTEAFF
. | TRBJ2-5 | . | TRBV5-1 | TGCGCCAGCAGCTTGGTTGCGACTGCCCTGGAGACCCAGTACTTC | CASSLVATALETQYF
. | TRBJ2-1 | . | TRBV14 | TGTGCCAGCAGCCAAGATCGTCAGGCACTCTTGGGGAAGCAGTTCTTC | CASSQDRQALLGKQFF
. | TRBJ2-5 | TRBD1 | TRBV9 | TGTGCCAGCAGCGTAGGAGGGGGACAGGGAGAGACCCAGTACTTC | CASSVGGGQGETQYF
. | TRBJ2-1 | . | TRBV5-1 | TGCGCCAGCAGCATACCCAGAGGGGGGACTCCGACCTTGAATGAGCAGTTCTTC | CASSIPRGGTPTLNEQFF
few | TRBJ1-2 | . | TRBV5-6 | TGTGCCAGCAGCTTGCAAACCCTACGGGGCTACACCTTC | CASSLQTLRGYTF
. | TRBJ1-1 | . | TRBV19 | TGTGCCAGTAGTATTAGGGGGGACGGCACTGAAGCTTTCTTT | CASSIRGDGTEAFF
. | TRBJ1-1 | . | TRBV2 | TGTGCCAGCAGTGAAGAACAGGGAAGTCGGACTGAAGCTTTCTTT | CASSEEQGSRTEAFF
. | TRBJ1-1 | . | TRBV28 | TGTGCCAGCAGTTTGTTGTCGCTTAGTACAGGGTTCCTGTTGCCTGAAGCTTTCTTT | CASSLLSLSTGFLLPEAFF
. | TRBJ1-1 | . | TRBV4-2 | TGTGCCAGCAGCCAAGAGGCCCCCGTTCGAGGGTTCAATATGGCTGAAGCTTTCTTT | CASSQEAPVRGFNMAEAFF
. | TRBJ2-1 | TRBD2 | TRBV19 | TGTGCCAGTAGTAGCGGGGGTGGTAATGGTGAGCAGTTCTTC | CASSSGGGNGEQFF
. | TRBJ1-1 | . | TRBV10-3 | TGTGCCATCTCGGGCGGGCTGAACACTGAAGCTTTCTTT | CAISGGLNTEAFF
. | TRBJ2-7 | . | TRBV28 | TGTGCCAGCAGTTATCGAGGGGCTTCGTACGAGCAGTACTTC | CASSYRGASYEQYF
. | TRBJ1-1 | TRBD1 | TRBV2 | TGTGCCAGCAGCGAAGAAGGGACAGGGGACACTGAAGCTTTCTTT | CASSEEGTGDTEAFF
. | TRBJ1-4 | . | TRBV2 | TGTGCCAGCACACGGGGAAAACTGTTTTTT | CASTRGKLFF
. | TRBJ1-6 | . | TRBV30 | TGTGCCTGGAGTGTAGGGGCGAGACGGAATTCACCCCTCCACTTT | CAWSVGARRNSPLHF
. | TRBJ2-5 | . | TRBV6-1 | TGTGCCAGCAGTGAAGTCAAGGGCGGGGTAGAGACCCAGTACTTC | CASSEVKGGVETQYF
. | TRBJ2-2 | TRBD1 | TRBV5-1 | TGCGCCAGCAGCACAGGGACAGGAGGCACCGGGGAGCTGTTTTTT | CASSTGTGGTGELFF
. | TRBJ1-1 | . | TRBV18 | TGTGCCAGCTCACCACAGGGGGAGTACGCTGAAGCTTTCTTT | CASSPQGEYAEAFF
. | TRBJ2-7 | . | TRBV27 | TGTGCCAGCAGTCCAGGGTCCCGAGGAGAGCAGTACTTC | CASSPGSRGEQYF
. | TRBJ1-4 | TRBD1 | TRBV5-4 | TGTGCCAGCAGCTCGAAACAACAGGGGGGTGAAAAACTGTTTTTT | CASSSKQQGGEKLFF
. | TRBJ2-3 | TRBD1 | TRBV27 | TGTGCCAGCAGTTTATCGTTACCAGGACAGGTAGTTGGAGATACGCAGTATTTT | CASSLSLPGQVVGDTQYF
. | TRBJ2-5 | TRBD2 | TRBV3-1/TRBV3-2 | TGTGCCAGCAGCCAAGGACTAGCGGAAGAGACCCAGTACTTC | CASSQGLAEETQYF
. | TRBJ1-1 | . | TRBV7-9 | TGTGCCAGCAGCTTAAAGGACACTGAAGCTTTCTTT | CASSLKDTEAFF
. | TRBJ2-2 | . | TRBV27 | TGTGCCAGCAGTTTAAGGGACTTTCCCGGGGAGCTGTTTTTT | CASSLRDFPGELFF
. | TRBJ2-1 | TRBD1 | TRBV7-9 | TGTGCCAGCAGCCACAGGGGGACGGTCTACAATGAGCAGTTCTTC | CASSHRGTVYNEQFF
. | TRBJ1-5 | . | TRBV2 | TGTGCCAGCAGTGAGGGGGGCCCTACGCCCCAGCATTTT | CASSEGGPTPQHF
. | TRBJ2-2 | . | TRBV3-1/TRBV3-2 | TGTGCCAGCAGCCCCCGTAGCACCGGGGAGCTGTTTTTT | CASSPRSTGELFF
. | TRBJ2-7 | . | TRBV7-2 | TGTGCCAGCGGGGCTAGGGTTGCCACTTACGAGCAGTACTTC | CASGARVATYEQYF
. | TRBJ2-7 | . | TRBV6-5 | TGTGCCAGCAGTTACTCGAGCAGGCCCCCGTACGAGCAGTACTTC | CASSYSSRPPYEQYF
. | TRBJ2-7 | . | TRBV28 | TGTGCCAGAGGCCAGAATTTCTACGAGCAGTACTTC | CARGQNFYEQYF
once | TRBJ1-1 | TRBD1 | TRBV5-3 | TGTGCCAGAACCCAGGACAGGGGCGAAACTGAAGCTTTCTTT | CARTQDRGETEAFF
. | TRBJ2-7 | . | TRBV30 | TGTGCCTGGAGTGGGACAGCAGTCTCCTCCTACGAGCAGTACTTC | CAWSGTAVSSYEQYF
. | TRBJ2-7 | . | TRBV6-1 | TGTGCCAGCAGTGAGGAACTCTTATCCTACGAGCAGTACTTC | CASSEELLSYEQYF
. | TRBJ1-2 | . | TRBV7-9 | TGTGCCAGCAGCTTAGCTGGGGAGAATGGCTACACCTTC | CASSLAGENGYTF
once | TRBJ1-1 | TRBD1 | TRBV9 | TGTGCCAGCAGTATCACAGGGGGCACTGAAGCTTTCTTT | CASSITGGTEAFF
. | TRBJ1-4 | . | TRBV12-3/TRBV12-4 | TGTGCCAGCAGTTTTGAGGGGGAAAAACTGTTTTTT | CASSFEGEKLFF
. | TRBJ2-1 | . | TRBV25-1 | TGTGCCAGCAGTGAATATATGGAACTGCCTCCGTTCTTC | CASSEYMELPPFF
few | TRBJ2-2 | . | TRBV6-5 | TGTGCCAGCAGTTACTTTCCCGGGACGAACACCGGGGAGCTGTTTTTT | CASSYFPGTNTGELFF
few | TRBJ1-5 | . | TRBV4-3 | TGCGCCAGCAGCCAAGAAGGAGACAATCAGCCCCAGCATTTT | CASSQEGDNQPQHF
. | TRBJ1-2 | TRBD1 | TRBV3-1/TRBV3-2 | TGTGCCAGCAGCCCCGGACAGGGGAACTATGGCTACACCTTC | CASSPGQGNYGYTF
. | TRBJ2-1 | . | TRBV20-1 | TGCAGTGCTAGTCTAGTCCTCAATGAGCAGTTCTTC | CSASLVLNEQFF
. | TRBJ2-6 | . | TRBV28 | TGTGCCAGCAGAAGGGGGTCTGGGGCCAACGTCCTGACTTTC | CASRRGSGANVLTF